This TCR beta chain emerged from a study of graft-versus-host responses after intestinal transplantation. With regard to this clone: What it binds is unknown.

Trimming removed 10 bases at V and 8 bases at J, with 8 bases between. Germline V gene sequence: CDR1 MNHNS, CDR2 SASEGT. This CDR3 is 10 amino acids long. Repertoires were generated with immunoSEQ multiplex PCR, while TCRdb's copy carries only in-frame clones and drops some. The sample holds about 88,000 clones; roughly 90% are singletons and the top ten take roughly 0.099%. The chain has TRBV6-1 and TRBJ1-4; no firm D call. The source of this sequence is a human donor who received an intestinal transplant. The source material was unstimulated CD4+ T cells sorted from spleen or lymph node cells, sampled before intestinal transplant. CDR3 sequence (DNA): TGTGCCACTCACGGGGAAAAACTGTTTTTT. It encodes CATHGEKLFF.